This T cell receptor beta chain was sequenced during a study of OX40 agonist ivuxolimab in advanced cancers. For the wider study: The costimulatory receptor OX40 (CD134) was targeted by ivuxolimab, a fully human IgG2 agonistic monoclonal antibody. Intravenous ivuxolimab was administered to patients every 2 weeks at six dose levels: 0.01, 0.1, 0.3, 1.5, 3 and 10 mg/kg. Of the roughly 50 dose-escalation patients, hepatocellular carcinoma was present in roughly 19, melanoma in roughly 15, renal cell carcinoma in 9 and head and neck cancer in 9. In the dose-escalation cohort, approximately 82% of patients were male, and the mean age was about 55 years, with a range of roughly 20 to 79. Prior anti-PD-1, anti-PD-L1 or anti-CTLA-4 therapy was permitted, and checkpoint inhibitors had been received by about 37% of dose-escalation patients. Partial responses occurred in three dose-escalation patients: two with cutaneous melanoma and one with hepatocellular carcinoma. Peripheral TCRbeta sequencing aimed to test whether ivuxolimab altered TCR sequence diversity and caused clonal T-cell expansion. The paper covers the monotherapy dose-escalation part of the phase I ivuxolimab trial, which included N of about 56 patients.

V drops 3 bases and J drops 8 bases, leaving 13 bases in between. CDR1 ENHRY and CDR2 SYGVKD are derived from the germline V gene. Its CDR3 holds 14 amino acids, cysteine through phenylalanine. Just the 42-base CDR3 DNA is kept, in frame starting at base 1. Notes on this clone: It lacks a known antigen. No base-level quality is on record; no much larger clone is a single base apart.

Study-wide findings and limitations: At doses of 0.1 to 3.0 mg/kg, clonal expansion of both CD4+ and CD8+ T cells in blood was seen between baseline and week 6. In the 0.1-3.0 mg/kg groups, partial responders had among the lowest normalized peripheral clonal expansion, particularly in CD8+ T cells. Which antigens the clonally expanded peripheral T cells were specific for was not determined. Low levels of normalized T-cell clonal expansion were also seen in some patients who did not respond. After ivuxolimab, more expanded clones were found on average in CD8+ T cells than in CD4+ T cells.

For sequencing of the TCRbeta CDR3 region, genomic DNA was extracted from the sorted cells. The immunoSEQ Assay was used for sequencing of TCRbeta CDR3 regions. TCRdb retrieved this table from immuneACCESS and kept in-frame rearrangements only. Not all clones are present; in checked studies, unresolved V genes account for under half, and no reason is known for the remainder. The sample yields tens of thousands of clones; approximately 86% were counted once. The biggest ten clones account for about 2.1% of the sample. The trial excluded patients who had a history of autoimmune disease or who were on systemic immunosuppression. In every dose cohort, peripheral blood was drawn for TCR sequencing at baseline, cycle 4 day 1, and cycle 7 day 1. Samples were obtained from an open-label, multicenter, first-in-human phase I dose-escalation trial of ivuxolimab. Adults with locally advanced or metastatic melanoma, renal cell carcinoma, hepatocellular carcinoma or head and neck squamous cell carcinoma were enrolled in the trial. CD4+ and CD8+ T cells were sorted separately from peripheral blood before TCR sequencing.

Here the sequenced sample was CD4+ or CD8+ T cells sorted from blood, taken in a trial of the OX40 agonist ivuxolimab. The chain is made from TRBV10-3 and TRBJ1-4; TRBD1 is a possible D gene, resting on 6 matching bases. The sequence was collected from an adult with an advanced solid tumor such as melanoma, head and neck, liver or kidney cancer. The nucleotides are TGTGCCATCAGTGATGGGACAACCGGGGAAAAACTGTTTTTT. This gives the protein CAISDGTTGEKLFF.